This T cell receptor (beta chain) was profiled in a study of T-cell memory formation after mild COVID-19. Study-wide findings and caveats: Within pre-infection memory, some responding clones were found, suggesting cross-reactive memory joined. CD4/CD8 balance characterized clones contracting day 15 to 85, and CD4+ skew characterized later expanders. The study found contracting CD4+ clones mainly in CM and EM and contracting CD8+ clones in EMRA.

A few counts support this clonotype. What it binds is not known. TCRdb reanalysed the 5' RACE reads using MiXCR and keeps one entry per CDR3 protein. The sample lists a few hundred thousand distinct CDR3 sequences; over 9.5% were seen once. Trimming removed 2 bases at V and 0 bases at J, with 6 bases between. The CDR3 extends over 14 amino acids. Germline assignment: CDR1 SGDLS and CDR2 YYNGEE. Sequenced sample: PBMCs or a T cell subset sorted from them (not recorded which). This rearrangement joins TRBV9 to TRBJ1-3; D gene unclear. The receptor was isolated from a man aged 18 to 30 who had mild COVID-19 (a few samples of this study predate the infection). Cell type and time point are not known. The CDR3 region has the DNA TGTGCCAGCAGCGTGACAACCTCTGGAAACACCATATATTTT. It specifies CASSVTTSGNTIYF.